This is a list of T cell receptor beta chains from one sample in a study of blood T cell repertoires in COVID-19. Sequenced by immunoSEQ multiplex PCR; TCRdb stores in-frame clones only, minus some. This table holds about 190,000 clones, about 85% found once. Sequencing used peripheral blood. These receptor sequences come from a woman aged 80 or over with acute or convalescent COVID-19. Each CDR3 is given with its conserved first and last residue.

V	length	CDR3
TRBV19	14	CASSYRGSNQPQHF
TRBV4-3	13	CASSQVAGTEQFF
TRBV5-1	16	CASSRDIAGVSYEQYF
TRBV5-1	13	CASRWTGGEKLFF
TRBV28	16	CASSLRRGGGNQPQHF
TRBV5-1	15	CASSLGLAGTGELFF
TRBV10-2	16	CASSESWRGREYGYTF
TRBV7-2	16	CASSSGTVLSGQPQHF
TRBV6-6	14	CASSGGGTYNEQFF
TRBV9	13	CASSSQGVGELFF
TRBV11-2	14	CASSLIPGGTEAFF
TRBV15	16	CATSRGQGTGGGTQYF
TRBV5-1	19	CASSLTGLAGVMSTDTQYF
TRBV7-8	17	CASSLEYLGRGDQPQHF
TRBV19	15	CASSIFRQSNQPQHF
TRBV6-5	15	CASRAPGQADSPLHF
TRBV7-3	15	CASSPDRSSYNEQFF
TRBV28	14	CASSFQRQNTEAFF
TRBV7-9	13	CASSGRRHNEQFF
TRBV28	16	CASSSWTGRSYNEQFF
TRBV18	15	CASSPRQGRQETQYF
TRBV7-8	16	CATKTGTGPSNTEAFF
TRBV5-1	13	CASSQGPYTEAFF
TRBV18	14	CASSRDRAGNTIYF
TRBV7-2	16	CASSHGSAIGGNEQFF
TRBV9	15	CASSVSGTGDETQYF
TRBV11-2	15	CASSLVAGQNTEAFF
TRBV11-2	15	CASSLSAGATDTQYF
TRBV10-3	14	CAISGGETKNIQYF
TRBV9	14	CASSAGAIGNTIYF
TRBV7-2	16	CASSLGSRWPGDEQFF
TRBV6-5	15	CASRKMTLSGNTIYF
TRBV9	14	CASSVGGAYNEQFF
TRBV5-1	16	CASSLGQYEFTDTQYF
TRBV19	12	CASSDRDDGYTF
TRBV19	15	CASRSVGQGYQPQHF
TRBV5-6	16	CASSFGSGSFADTQYF
TRBV19	14	CASRQTGAGYGYTF
TRBV6-2/TRBV6-3	16	CASSRTEKRRNQPQHF
TRBV30	16	CAWGKRTGLSGNTIYF
TRBV19	14	CASSIEAGAGEQFF
TRBV5-1	11	CASSSADEQFF
TRBV5-1	15	CASSLAGAGGYEQYF
TRBV6-5	14	CASAPGTRLYEQYF
TRBV28	14	CASQTAVSNQPQHF
TRBV28	13	CASSLAGIYGYTF
TRBV10-3	11	CAIGKGPGYTF
TRBV18	19	CASSPGVYRDSRTNYGYTF
TRBV18	15	CASSPLLDSNTEAFF
TRBV5-1	15	CASSLVRGAADTQYF
TRBV5-1	16	CASSLPTGDFSGELFF